The 17 T cell receptor beta chains below were found in one sample sequenced in a study of shared clonotypes between healthy human individuals. The naive CD8 population came from CD45RO-negative cells selected for CCR7, without terminally differentiated effector memory CD45RA+ cells. Measured with immunoSEQ multiplex PCR; TCRdb has only the in-frame clones, and not every one. The repertoire holds over 2 million clones, with approximately 95% as singletons. The sample consisted of naive CD8+ T cells sorted from blood. The receptors were gathered from a man between 18 and 35 years old in good health.

This sequence joins TRBV13 and TRBJ2-1, with 8 positions matching TRBD1. V gave up 5 bases and J gave up 6 bases; unmatched junction bases: 9. The CDR3 spans 15 residues. Germline V lookup: CDR1 PRHDT, CDR2 FYEKMQ (reference sequence). DNA for the CDR3: TGTGCCAGCAGCGGTGGGACAGGAAAAATCAATGAGCAGTTCTTC. Its protein product is CASSGGTGKINEQFF.

The chain uses TRBV5-8 and TRBJ1-5; D ambiguous. Between the trimmed V and J ends, which lost 4 bases and 4 bases, there was a span of 15 bases. The germline CDR1 and CDR2 sequences are SGHTS and YDEGEE. There are 15 residues in the CDR3. CDR3 region: CASSEGFLGNQPQHF. The DNA for the CDR3 is TGTGCCAGCAGCGAGGGATTTTTGGGGAATCAGCCCCAGCATTTT. Drawing the rest from reference TRBV5-8 and TRBJ1-5, the complete variable domain is EAGVTQSPTHLIKTRGQQATLRCSPISGHTSVYWYQQALGLGLQFLLWYDEGEERNRGNFPPRFSGRQFPNYSSELNVNALELEDSALYLCASSEGFLGNQPQHFGDGTRLSIL.

CDR3 amino acids: CASSFLAPAAAYEQYF. The CDR3 coding sequence is TGTGCCAGCAGCTTTCTGGCCCCGGCGGCCGCCTACGAGCAGTACTTC. The chain joins TRBV7-8 to TRBJ2-7, with D hard to call. Germline V gene sequence: CDR1 SGHVS, CDR2 FQNEAQ. The germline V and J ends were trimmed by 3 bases and 2 bases, with 17 bases remaining between them. This CDR3 region has 16 residues.

V gene TRBV13 combines with J gene TRBJ1-2; tentative D call: TRBD1 (6 bases). The CDR3 has 14 amino acids. Germline V gene data show CDR1 as PRHDT and CDR2 as FYEKMQ (reference sequence). Trimming removed 1 base at V and 5 bases at J, with 11 bases between. This CDR3 is CASSLDRETYGYTF. CDR3 coding DNA: TGTGCCAGCAGCTTAGACAGGGAAACATATGGCTACACCTTC.

This chain connects TRBV5-4 to TRBJ2-2; 7 positions agree with TRBD2. CDR3 size: 16 residues. Germline-derived CDR1 and CDR2 are SGHNT and YYREEE (reference sequence). Trimming took 4 bases from V and 4 from J; bases not matched to a gene: 10. DNA for the CDR3: TGTGCCAGCAGCCCCCTTCGGGGGGAGGGCACCGGGGAGCTGTTTTTT. This gives the protein CASSPLRGEGTGELFF.

The rearrangement joins TRBV11-2 to TRBJ2-7; 11 bases line up with TRBD1. Germline V gene sequence: CDR1 SGHAT, CDR2 FQNNGV. The CDR3 is made up of 17 amino acids. With 3 bases clipped from V and 1 base from J, the junction kept 8 bases outside the gene matches. CDR3 DNA sequence: TGTGCCAGCAGCTTCCTACCGGGACAGGGGGATTCCTACGAGCAGTACTTC. Protein sequence: CASSFLPGQGDSYEQYF. Full variable domain (outside the CDR3, taken from reference TRBV11-2 and TRBJ2-7): EAGVAQSPRYKIIEKRQSVAFWCNPISGHATLYWYQQILGQGPKLLIQFQNNGVVDDSQLPKDRFSAERLKGVDSTLKIQPAKLEDSAVYLCASSFLPGQGDSYEQYFGPGTRLTVT.

V is TRBV7-2 and J is TRBJ2-1; 13 nucleotides align to TRBD2. The CDR3 totals 16 residues. J was trimmed by 6 bases and V by 3 bases; bases with no gene match: 5. Germline CDR1 SGHTA, CDR2 FQGNSA. The CDR3 loop reads CASSFLLAGGVNEQFF. The DNA for the CDR3 is TGTGCCAGCAGCTTCTTACTAGCGGGAGGGGTCAATGAGCAGTTCTTC.

The gene calls are TRBV7-9 and TRBJ2-3; 10 bases agree with TRBD2. Looked up from germline, CDR1 is SEHNR and CDR2 is FQNEAQ (reference sequence). The J segment lost 6 bases and the V segment lost 1 base, leaving 4 bases of the junction unmatched. This CDR3 has 15 amino acids. The CDR3 DNA follows: TGTGCCAGCAGCTTAGTAGGACTAGCGGTCGATACGCAGTATTTT. Its protein is CASSLVGLAVDTQYF.

In regard to this clone: Other DNA sequences in this sample translate to the same CDR3. The V gene is TRBV27, the J gene TRBJ2-1; D is undetermined. The V end lost 6 bases, the J end lost 6 bases, and 9 bases lay between the germline ends. CDR1 and CDR2 (germline): MNHEY, SMNVEV (reference sequence). CDR3 size: 12 residues. DNA of the CDR3: TGTGCCAGCAGCCTTAACATCAATGAGCAGTTCTTC. Translation gives CASSLNINEQFF.

About this clone itself: Sequence at one end of the junction differs from germline and may be a read error. The rearrangement links TRBV2 to TRBJ2-7, with D tentatively TRBD1 (5 bases). CDR1 is SNHLY, CDR2 FYNNEI, per germline. CDR3 length: 12 amino acids. The CDR3 nucleotides are TGTGCCGGCAGTGAAAGGGGCTACGAGCAGTACTTC. It specifies CAGSERGYEQYF.

The J gene is TRBJ2-1, the V gene TRBV5-1; 8 nucleotides match TRBD2. J gave up 8 bases and V 5 bases, and 6 bases lay outside the gene matches. This CDR3 is built from 13 residues. The germline gives CDR1 SGHRS, CDR2 YFSETQ. The CDR3 loop reads CASSDGLADEQFF. DNA of the CDR3: TGCGCCAGCAGTGACGGACTAGCCGATGAGCAGTTCTTC. Filled out from reference TRBV5-1 and TRBJ2-1, the complete variable domain reads KAGVTQTPRYLIKTRGQQVTLSCSPISGHRSVSWYQQTPGQGLQFLFEYFSETQRNKGNFPGRFSGRQFSNSRSEMNVSTLELGDSALYLCASSDGLADEQFFGPGTRLTVL.

The chain links TRBV7-3 to TRBJ2-3; TRBD2 aligns across 8 bases. Germline values: CDR1 SGHTA, CDR2 FQGTGA. V lost 3 bases and J lost 4; bases outside the gene matches: 3. The CDR3 sequence is 14 residues long. Here the CDR3 reads CASSFRGGPDTQYF. DNA of the CDR3: TGTGCCAGCAGCTTTCGGGGGGGCCCAGATACGCAGTATTTT.

The rearrangement joins TRBV4-1 to TRBJ2-6; D is uncertain. CDR3 length: 18 amino acids. Trimming shortened V by 1 base and J by 0 bases, and 13 bases separated the two germline ends. Per the germline V gene, CDR1 is MGHRA and CDR2 is YSYEKL. The CDR3: CASSQVDDQSSGANVLTF. The CDR3 DNA follows: TGCGCCAGCAGCCAAGTTGACGACCAGAGCTCTGGGGCCAACGTCCTGACTTTC.

The rearrangement joins TRBV27 to TRBJ2-5; D could derive from TRBD1 or TRBD2 (5 bases each). The CDR3 extends over 16 amino acids. Looked up from germline, CDR1 is MNHEY and CDR2 is SMNVEV (reference sequence). The V gene lost 8 bases and the J gene lost 3 bases, with 22 bases spanning the gap. Here the CDR3 DNA reads TGTGCCAGCTTCCTCGGACCGGGGACGACTAAAGAGACCCAGTACTTC. Its protein product is CASFLGPGTTKETQYF.

On this clone: The sample contains more than one DNA sequence encoding this CDR3. The chain recombines TRBV27 with TRBJ2-6, with D uncertain. Per germline, CDR1 MNHEY and CDR2 SMNVEV (reference sequence). V dropped 6 bases and J dropped 4 bases, with 7 bases sitting between them. CDR3 length equals 13 residues. The CDR3 nucleotides are TGTGCCAGCAGCCCCACAGGGGCCAACGTCCTGACTTTC. As protein: CASSPTGANVLTF.

V usage is TRBV27 and J usage is TRBJ1-2; D is uncertain. The CDR3 spans 11 residues. The V end lost 6 bases, the J end lost 4 bases, and 6 bases lay between the germline ends. Germline-derived CDR1 and CDR2 are MNHEY and SMNVEV (reference sequence). The CDR3 here is CASRGFYGYTF. The CDR3 coding sequence is TGTGCCAGCAGGGGATTCTATGGCTACACCTTC.

The chain links TRBV5-1 to TRBJ2-3; TRBD2 aligns across 8 bases. The junction had 5 bases not matched to a gene; V was cut back by 2 bases and J by 3 bases. The CDR3 length is 15 residues. CDR1 is SGHRS, CDR2 YFSETQ, per germline. The CDR3 reads CASSFSLAVTDTQYF. CDR3 DNA sequence: TGCGCCAGCAGCTTTTCACTAGCGGTTACAGATACGCAGTATTTT.